The 17 T cell receptor beta chains given below trace back to one sample, sequenced in a study of blood T cells in healthy people across ages. A second 7 to 11 cycle PCR used barcoded and J-beta primers. TCRdb redid the calling of the 5' RACE reads with MiXCR, one entry per CDR3 protein. The sample comprises more than 1,400,000 distinct CDR3 sequences, around 42% of which are singletons, and roughly 7.7% rests with the top ten. The sequencing sample was made of blood. The receptor set was obtained from a woman aged 18 to 35 in good health.

The chain employs TRBV2 and TRBJ1-5; 11 bases map to TRBD1. The J segment lost 7 bases and the V segment lost 10 bases, leaving 3 bases of the junction unmatched. Germline CDR1 is SNHLY and CDR2 is FYNNEI. The CDR3 loop spans 12 amino acids. This CDR3 reads CATGTGGQPQHF. CDR3 coding DNA: TGTGCCACCGGGACAGGGGGGCAGCCCCAGCATTTT.

This clonotype was seen repeatedly, ten times or more. This sequence joins TRBV10-3 and TRBJ2-3; D is ambiguous. CDR1 and CDR2 (germline): ENHRY, SYGVKD. The CDR3 runs 15 residues. Trimming removed 6 bases at V and 2 bases at J, with 15 bases between. This CDR3 is CAISPGSSTTDTQYF. CDR3 coding DNA: TGTGCCATCAGCCCCGGTAGCTCCACCACAGATACGCAGTATTTT.

The V gene is TRBV7-3, the J gene TRBJ2-3; TRBD1 is a possible D gene (6 bases). Per germline, CDR1 SGHTA and CDR2 FQGTGA. The CDR3 loop spans 15 amino acids. Trimming left V 3 bases short and J 1 base short, with 11 bases between. As DNA, the CDR3 is TGTGCCAGCAGCTTGACAGGATGGGGCACAGATACGCAGTATTTT. Translated, it gives CASSLTGWGTDTQYF.

The J gene is TRBJ2-7, the V gene TRBV28; D tentatively reads TRBD1 or TRBD2 (5 bases each). V lost 2 bases to trimming and J lost 7 bases, with 15 bases between them. CDR3 size: 14 residues. Germline V gives CDR1 MDHEN, CDR2 SYDVKM. DNA for the CDR3: TGTGCCAGCAGTTTACCGGGACCCTCCAATGAGCAGTACTTC. It yields the protein CASSLPGPSNEQYF.

V gene TRBV4-2 combines with J gene TRBJ2-7; D perhaps matches TRBD1 (6 bases). The CDR3 covers 18 residues. Germline CDR1 LGHNA, CDR2 YNFKEQ. Trimming stripped 3 bases from V and 7 bases from J, with 28 bases between. CDR3 protein: CASSQTGRGSSYPWEQYF. The CDR3 bases are TGTGCCAGCAGCCAGACAGGTCGGGGTAGCTCTTACCCCTGGGAGCAGTACTTC.

V gene TRBV11-2 combines with J gene TRBJ2-5, with D tentatively TRBD1 (5 bases). The J call may not be correct, given that the DNA end is closer to TRBJ2-7. Per the germline V gene, CDR1 is SGHAT and CDR2 is FQNNGV. The CDR3 has 14 residues. CDR3 nucleotides: TGTGCCAGCAGCTCTCGCGTAGGACACAACGAGCAGTACTTC. This sequence encodes CASSSRVGHNEQYF.

The rearrangement links TRBV5-1 to TRBJ2-5; 11 positions match TRBD2. The CDR3 runs 15 residues. J lost 3 bases, V lost 4 bases, and 5 bases had no gene match. The germline V gene encodes CDR1 SGHRS and CDR2 YFSETQ. This CDR3 reads CASSLTGLAEETQYF. The CDR3 DNA sequence: TGCGCCAGCAGCCTGACGGGACTAGCGGAAGAGACCCAGTACTTC.

The chain has TRBV13 and TRBJ2-6; 7 bases line up with TRBD2. V was clipped by 8 bases and J by 9 bases; unmatched bases: 16. The CDR3 spans 16 residues. Germline lookup yields CDR1 PRHDT and CDR2 FYEKMQ (reference sequence). The CDR3 spells CASGEGFKTEHNVLTF. The CDR3 bases are TGTGCCAGCGGGGAGGGGTTTAAAACGGAGCACAACGTCCTGACTTTC.

The chain is built from TRBV12-3 or TRBV12-4 and TRBJ2-7; the D gene is possibly TRBD2 (5 bases). The CDR3 length is 14 residues. V was shortened by 2 bases and J by 3 bases, with 11 bases between the two germline ends. The CDR3 DNA is TGTGCCAGCAGTTTATTGGAGGCCCACTACGAGCAGTACTTC. Protein: CASSLLEAHYEQYF.

The genes are TRBV6-1 and TRBJ2-7; D unclear. The CDR3 is 13 residues long. CDR1 is MNHNS, CDR2 SASEGT, per germline. The V gene lost 9 bases and the J gene lost 5 bases, with 17 bases spanning the gap. CDR3 protein: CARRLSTVDEQYF. In DNA form, the CDR3 reads TGTGCCAGACGTTTGTCAACGGTCGACGAGCAGTACTTC.

This rearrangement joins TRBV25-1 to TRBJ1-3; D remains unclear. CDR1 MGHDK and CDR2 SYGVNS come from the germline V gene. The CDR3 covers 14 residues. Trimming pared 1 base from V and 1 base from J, leaving 5 bases between. The CDR3 nucleotides are TGTGCCAGCAGTGAATCCCGGTCTGGAAACACCATATATTTT. Translated, it gives CASSESRSGNTIYF.

This clonotype was seen only a few times. The CDR3 DNA reads TGTGCCATCATGGGAAACCCGGCAGATACGCAGTATTTT. Encoded protein: CAIMGNPADTQYF. The V gene is TRBV10-3, the J gene TRBJ2-3; D remains ambiguous. The germline gives CDR1 ENHRY, CDR2 SYGVKD. The CDR3 is 13 amino acids. Trimming took off 7 bases at V and 4 bases at J, with 12 bases between the two ends.

This clonotype was seen a few times. V gene TRBV7-2 combines with J gene TRBJ1-5, with 8 bases that match TRBD1. Germline CDR1 is SGHTA and CDR2 is FQGNSA. With 5 bases clipped from V and 0 bases from J, the junction kept 12 bases outside the gene matches. CDR3 size: 18 residues. In nucleotides, the CDR3 is TGTGCCAGCAGCCATGGACAGGGACCTAGTTATAGCAATCAGCCCCAGCATTTT. It yields the protein CASSHGQGPSYSNQPQHF.

This clonotype was found a few times. V and J are TRBV27 and TRBJ2-1; no clear D. The CDR3 is 14 residues long. The ends were cut back, 2 bases at V and 0 bases at J, with 5 bases in the middle. Germline V lookup: CDR1 MNHEY, CDR2 SMNVEV (reference sequence). This CDR3 is CASSLDLSYNEQFF. In DNA form, the CDR3 reads TGTGCCAGCAGTTTAGACCTCTCCTACAATGAGCAGTTCTTC.

This chain uses TRBV7-9 with TRBJ2-1; D unclear. The CDR3 has 12 residues. Germline V gives CDR1 SEHNR, CDR2 FQNEAQ (reference sequence). The V and J ends lost 5 bases and 6 bases respectively, with 8 bases between them. The CDR3 DNA sequence: TGTGCCAGCAGCCACCCGGTCAATGAGCAGTTCTTC. As protein: CASSHPVNEQFF.

This clonotype occurred a few times. The rearrangement links TRBV20-1 to TRBJ2-3, with TRBD2 identical over 8 bases. This CDR3 comprises 15 residues. V shed 1 base and J 5 bases; nucleotides not matched to a gene: 8. Germline lookup yields CDR1 DFQATT and CDR2 SNEGSKA (reference sequence). CDR3 in amino acids: CSARGLAGGKDTQYF. The DNA of the CDR3 is TGCAGTGCTAGAGGGCTTGCGGGGGGTAAAGATACGCAGTATTTT.

This clonotype was observed a few times. V and J are TRBV6-5 and TRBJ2-1; 7 positions match TRBD2. With V trimmed by 0 bases and J by 5 bases, 7 bases remained unmatched. Germline-derived CDR1 and CDR2 are MNHEY and SVGAGI. The CDR3 totals 16 residues. The CDR3 nucleotides are TGTGCCAGCAGTTACTCTGCTAGCGGAGCCGACAATGAGCAGTTCTTC. It translates to CASSYSASGADNEQFF.